These 17 T cell receptor beta chains were all obtained from the same sample, sequenced in a study of T cells in localized non-small cell lung cancer (dated by TCRdb to 2019 to 2021). The library was made by the immunoSEQ multiplex PCR assay. Held by TCRdb, this immuneACCESS table contains in-frame sequences only and omits some clones. Under half of the omission traces to an unresolved V gene where checked; the cause of the rest is unknown. A total of fewer than 25,000 clones appear in this sample, approximately 83% of them only once. 5.8% of the sample lies in the top ten. The sequencing used peripheral blood, collected before any cancer treatment. The receptors were gathered from an older male donor with stage II squamous cell lung carcinoma.

The rearrangement joins TRBV7-2 to TRBJ2-4, with D tentatively TRBD2 (6 bases). Between the trimmed V and J ends, which lost 4 bases and 1 base, there was a span of 14 bases. The germline V gene encodes CDR1 SGHTA and CDR2 FQGNSA. The CDR3 runs to 16 residues. The chain's CDR3 is CASSSGGALAKNIQYF. As DNA, the CDR3 is TGTGCCAGCAGCTCCGGCGGGGCGCTCGCCAAAAACATTCAGTACTTC. Looking up the rest from reference TRBV7-2 and TRBJ2-4 gives the full variable domain: GAGVSQSPSNKVTEKGKDVELRCDPISGHTALYWYRQSLGQGLEFLIYFQGNSAPDKSGLPSDRFSAERTGGSVSTLTIQRTQQEDSAVYLCASSSGGALAKNIQYFGAGTRLSVL.

The CDR3, as DNA: TGTGCCAGTAGTATAATTGGAGCGGGATCCTACAATGAGCAGTTCTTC. Translating it yields CASSIIGAGSYNEQFF. The gene calls are TRBV19 and TRBJ2-1; 7 bases match TRBD2. V lost 2 bases and J lost 1; bases outside the gene matches: 5. The CDR3 totals 16 residues. Germline CDR1 and CDR2: LNHDA and SQIVND (reference sequence).

The V call is TRBV11-1, the J call TRBJ1-1, with 7 bases fitting TRBD1. CDR1 is SGHAT and CDR2 is FQDESV in the germline V gene (reference sequence). The J segment lost 1 base and the V segment lost 5 bases, leaving 1 base of the junction unmatched. CDR3 length: 13 amino acids. CDR3 loop: CASSRDRNTEAFF. The CDR3 region has the DNA TGTGCCAGCAGCCGGGACAGGAACACTGAAGCTTTCTTT.

The chain has TRBV4-1 and TRBJ1-2; D is uncertain. Trimming removed 4 bases at V and 0 bases at J, with 12 bases between. Germline-derived CDR1 and CDR2 are MGHRA and YSYEKL. CDR3 length equals 15 residues. The CDR3 reads CASSPTETANYGYTF. CDR3 DNA sequence: TGCGCCAGCAGCCCCACAGAGACCGCTAACTATGGCTACACCTTC.

The V gene is TRBV10-3, the J gene TRBJ1-4; D gene ambiguous. V lost 5 bases and J 0 bases, leaving 19 bases between the germline ends. The germline V gene has CDR1 ENHRY and CDR2 SYGVKD. The CDR3 is 18 residues long. The CDR3 loop reads CAISSAYYPGSTNEKLFF. The CDR3 DNA reads TGTGCCATCAGTTCAGCCTACTATCCGGGTTCAACTAATGAAAAACTGTTTTTT.

This clone was observed a single time. The gene calls are TRBV11-3 and TRBJ1-1; D is unresolved. The CDR3 runs to 15 residues. Germline V gene lookup returns CDR1 SGHNT and CDR2 YENEEA. The V end was cut by 1 base, the J end by 10 bases, with 19 bases between. The chain's CDR3 is CASSLGGSGGLGAFF. For the CDR3, the DNA is TGTGCCAGCAGCTTAGGAGGAAGCGGTGGCCTGGGAGCTTTCTTT.

This rearrangement joins TRBV18 to TRBJ1-5; TRBD1 agrees at 9 bases. The V gene end was trimmed by 4 bases and the J gene end by 6 bases; junction bases not matched to a gene: 10. The germline CDR1 and CDR2 sequences are KGHSH and LQKENI. The length of the CDR3 is 16 residues. The DNA for the CDR3 is TGTGCCAGCTCACTTGGACCGGGACAGGGACCTCAGCCCCAGCATTTT. Amino acid sequence: CASSLGPGQGPQPQHF.

J is TRBJ2-1 and V is TRBV20-1; D uncertain. CDR1 is DFQATT, CDR2 SNEGSKA, per germline (reference sequence). V was clipped by 6 bases and J by 3 bases, with 6 bases between them. This CDR3 is 11 amino acids long. In nucleotides, the CDR3 is TGCAGTGCCCCCGACTACAATGAGCAGTTCTTC. It yields the protein CSAPDYNEQFF.

The chain links TRBV27 to TRBJ1-2; TRBD1 aligns across 9 bases. The V gene end was trimmed by 0 bases and the J gene end by 5 bases; junction bases not matched to a gene: 4. The germline CDR1 and CDR2 sequences are MNHEY and SMNVEV (reference sequence). CDR3 length: 15 amino acids. The CDR3 nucleotides are TGTGCCAGCAGTTTATCCCCGGGACAGGGTTATGGCTACACCTTC. Translating it yields CASSLSPGQGYGYTF.

The rearrangement joins TRBV6-4 to TRBJ2-1; D remains ambiguous. There are 15 residues in the CDR3. V lost 0 bases, J lost 0 bases, and 6 bases lay in between. The germline V gene encodes CDR1 MRHNA and CDR2 SNTAGT. The CDR3: CASSDSASSYNEQFF. The CDR3 coding sequence is TGTGCCAGCAGTGACTCGGCTAGCTCCTACAATGAGCAGTTCTTC.

The V and J genes are TRBV4-2 and TRBJ2-1; 7 nucleotides agree with TRBD1. With 0 bases clipped from V and 10 bases from J, the junction kept 9 bases outside the gene matches. Germline V gene data show CDR1 as LGHNA and CDR2 as YNFKEQ. This CDR3 region has 15 residues. The CDR3 protein is CASSQDAIGGREQFF. The CDR3 DNA is TGTGCCAGCAGCCAAGATGCAATAGGGGGCCGGGAGCAGTTCTTC.

The chain carries TRBV5-4 and TRBJ1-1; no reliable D call. The V end was cut by 3 bases, the J end by 3 bases, with 15 bases between. The CDR3 spans 15 residues. Germline V lookup: CDR1 SGHNT, CDR2 YYREEE (reference sequence). Here the CDR3 DNA reads TGTGCCAGCAGCTCCGGACCCCCTTGGGACACTGAAGCTTTCTTT. Translation gives CASSSGPPWDTEAFF.

This chain uses TRBV7-2 with TRBJ1-2, with D tentatively TRBD1 (5 bases). CDR3 size: 12 residues. V was trimmed by 5 bases and J by 6 bases, leaving 10 bases between them. Germline V gene sequence: CDR1 SGHTA, CDR2 FQGNSA. CDR3 residues: CASSLDSDGYTF. The CDR3, as DNA: TGTGCCAGCAGCCTAGACAGTGATGGCTACACCTTC.

The V call is TRBV7-9, the J call TRBJ1-1; D is undetermined. In germline, CDR1 is SEHNR, CDR2 FQNEAQ (reference sequence). This CDR3 region has 11 residues. V dropped 5 bases and J dropped 2 bases, with 3 bases sitting between them. DNA for the CDR3: TGTGCCAGCAGCCTTAACACTGAAGCTTTCTTT. Amino acid sequence: CASSLNTEAFF.

The chain is built from TRBV9 and TRBJ1-2; no firm D call. The germline CDR1 and CDR2 sequences are SGDLS and YYNGEE. V gave up 4 bases and J gave up 2 bases, with 9 bases separating them. CDR3 length equals 13 residues. The CDR3 loop reads CASSSHLNYGYTF. The CDR3 DNA reads as TGTGCCAGCAGCTCCCACCTCAACTATGGCTACACCTTC.

This clone was seen just once. The chain uses TRBV7-2 and TRBJ2-3; a weak D match, TRBD2 (5 bases). The CDR3 runs to 14 residues. Germline-derived CDR1 and CDR2 are SGHTA and FQGNSA. V lost 5 bases to trimming and J lost 2 bases, with 11 bases between them. DNA of the CDR3: TGTGCCAGCAGCCCCCTCGGGGTCACAGATACGCAGTATTTT. Translation gives CASSPLGVTDTQYF.

This clone was observed once. J is TRBJ1-1 and V is TRBV5-5, with 8 nucleotides matching TRBD1. The CDR3 spans 15 residues. The J segment lost 4 bases and the V segment lost 2 bases, leaving 7 bases of the junction unmatched. CDR1 and CDR2 from the germline V gene are SGHKS and YYEKEE (reference sequence). In nucleotides, the CDR3 is TGTGCCAGCAGCTTAGTTACAGGGGGGACCACTGAAGCTTTCTTT. Translating it yields CASSLVTGGTTEAFF.